This T cell receptor (beta chain) derives from a study of T-cell memory formation after mild COVID-19. The study's findings and limits: A second wave expanding day 15 to 37 was CD4+-biased; contracting clones were balanced. Contracting clones localized mainly to CM and EM when CD4+ and mainly to EMRA when CD8+. Day 37-peaking second-wave clones had unconfirmed SARS-CoV-2 specificity.

The V and J ends lost 4 bases and 5 bases respectively, with 14 bases between them. Germline CDR1 reads MGHRA; CDR2 reads YSYEKL. This CDR3 contains 15 residues. Worth noting for this clonotype: Its antigen is currently unknown.

Libraries for TCRalpha and TCRbeta carried sample barcodes and unique molecular identifiers via 5'RACE. TCRdb used MiXCR to reprocess the 5' RACE reads, holding one entry per CDR3 protein. The data hold roughly 240,000 distinct CDR3 sequences, with just over 15% observed a single time. The chain joins TRBV4-1 to TRBJ1-4, with a tentative D call TRBD1 (5 bases). The sequenced sample was PBMCs or a T cell subset sorted from them (not recorded which). The clonotype comes from an adult woman who had mild COVID-19 (a few samples of this study predate the infection). Cell type and time point are not known. Written as DNA, the CDR3 is TGCGCCAGCAGCCCGCACGGGGCCAGAAATGAAAAACTGTTTTTT. Translation: CASSPHGARNEKLFF.